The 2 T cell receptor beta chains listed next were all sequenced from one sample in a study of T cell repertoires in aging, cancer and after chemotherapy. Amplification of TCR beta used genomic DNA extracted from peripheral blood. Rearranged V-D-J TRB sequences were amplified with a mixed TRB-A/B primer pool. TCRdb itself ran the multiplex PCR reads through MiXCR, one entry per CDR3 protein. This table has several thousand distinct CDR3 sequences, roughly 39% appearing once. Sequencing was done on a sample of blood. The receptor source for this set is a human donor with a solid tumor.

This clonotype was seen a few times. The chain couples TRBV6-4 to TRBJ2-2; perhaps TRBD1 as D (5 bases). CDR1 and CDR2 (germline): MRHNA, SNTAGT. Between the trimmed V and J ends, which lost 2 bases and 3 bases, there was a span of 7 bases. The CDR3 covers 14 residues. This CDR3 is CASSDRGDTGELFF. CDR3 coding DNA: TGTGCCAGCAGTGACAGGGGCGACACCGGGGAGCTGTTTTTT.

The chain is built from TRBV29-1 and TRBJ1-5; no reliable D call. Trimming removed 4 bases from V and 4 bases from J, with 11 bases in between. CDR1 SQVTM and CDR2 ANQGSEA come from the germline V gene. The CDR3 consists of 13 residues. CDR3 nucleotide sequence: TGCAGCGTTGGACATGAGCAGAATCAGCCCCAGCATTTT. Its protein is CSVGHEQNQPQHF.